This passage covers 10 T cell receptor beta chains from one sample sequenced in a study of T cells expressing NK-cell markers. No DNA is given; TCRdb re-called the 5' RACE reads and lists each CDR3 protein once. The specimen's table records roughly 180,000 distinct CDR3 sequences. The sequenced sample was blood T cells: a sorted CD56 or NKG2C T cell subset, CD4+ or CD8+ T cells, or bulk PBMC T cells (not recorded which). These receptors were taken from a woman between 18 and 75 years old in good health.

V gene TRBV6-1 combines with J gene TRBJ2-2; TCRdb's assignment of TRBD1 cannot be checked, as there is no DNA. The CDR3 loop spans 17 amino acids. Germline V lookup: CDR1 MNHNS, CDR2 SASEGT. This CDR3 reads CASSRDRGQTNTGELFF.

The chain links TRBV2 to TRBJ2-2; with no DNA, the TCRdb D assignment of TRBD2 cannot be verified. Germline V gene lookup returns CDR1 SNHLY and CDR2 FYNNEI. This CDR3 has 16 residues. The chain's CDR3 is CASSTGLAGGPGELFF.

The genes are TRBV2 and TRBJ2-2. The germline gives CDR1 SNHLY, CDR2 FYNNEI. The CDR3 consists of 13 residues. CDR3 in amino acids: CASSDSNTGELFF.

The gene calls are TRBV6-6 and TRBJ2-7. This CDR3 contains 13 residues. Germline loops: CDR1 MNHNY, CDR2 SVGAGI (reference sequence). The CDR3 sequence: CASKERESYEQYF.

The V gene is TRBV7-9, the J gene TRBJ1-2; TCRdb picks TRBD1, but there is no DNA to check that call. Germline CDR1 is SEHNR and CDR2 is FQNEAQ (reference sequence). The CDR3 has 14 residues. The CDR3 region is CASSPPTYNYGYTF.

The rearrangement joins TRBV9 to TRBJ2-1; with no DNA, the TCRdb D assignment of TRBD1 cannot be verified. This CDR3 is built from 15 residues. Germline V gene sequence: CDR1 SGDLS, CDR2 YYNGEE. The CDR3 here is CASSRGSGGYNEQFF.

This chain connects TRBV7-9 to TRBJ2-3; TCRdb calls TRBD2, which cannot be checked without DNA. In germline, CDR1 is SEHNR, CDR2 FQNEAQ (reference sequence). The CDR3 has 14 residues. This chain's CDR3 is CASSSGLAGYTQYF. The complete variable domain, with remaining parts taken from reference TRBV7-9 and TRBJ2-3, reads DTGVSQNPRHKITKRGQNVTFRCDPISEHNRLYWYRQTLGQGPEFLTYFQNEAQLEKSRLLSDRFSAERPKGSFSTLEIQRTEQGDSAMYLCASSSGLAGYTQYFGPGTRLTVL.

This sequence joins TRBV5-1 and TRBJ2-7; TCRdb returns TRBD2, unconfirmable since there is no DNA. The CDR3 runs 14 residues. Germline-derived CDR1 and CDR2 are SGHRS and YFSETQ. Here the CDR3 reads CASRSDSGSYEQYF.

The chain joins TRBV4-2 to TRBJ2-2; TCRdb calls TRBD2, which cannot be checked without DNA. Per germline, CDR1 LGHNA and CDR2 YNFKEQ. The CDR3 sequence is 14 residues long. The CDR3: CAGGGQLNTGELFF.

This chain uses TRBV3-1 with TRBJ1-2. CDR1 and CDR2 (germline): LGHDT, YNNKEL (reference sequence). This CDR3 region has 15 residues. CDR3 sequence reads: CASSQESGRGVGYTF.